The clone carrying this T cell receptor (beta chain) was observed many times. Its antigen is not known. This record belongs to a study of CD8+CD57+ T cells in acquired aplastic anemia. Study-wide background: Sorted CD4+ and CD8+ cells yielded roughly 3.2 ug of DNA on average. Study-wide findings and caveats: Patients and controls had in common 25 to 30 CD8+ CDR3 sequences. Between patients and controls, CD8+ Simpson's diversity did not vary significantly.

The CDR3 spans 14 residues. V lost 0 bases and J lost 3, with 9 bases in between. From germline, CDR1 is MNHEY and CDR2 SVGEGT. It was genomic DNA that served as the template for profiling TCR beta VDJ and CDR3. Each CDR3 protein is one row after TCRdb ran MiXCR on the reads. The sample carries about 170,000 distinct CDR3 sequences, around 60% recorded once. The TCR sequence derives from a human donor in good health. The sequenced sample was sorted CD4+, CD8+, or CD8+CD57+ T cells (not recorded which) from PBMCs. The V gene is TRBV6-2 or TRBV6-3, the J gene TRBJ2-7, with a possible D match to TRBD1 (5 bases). Here the CDR3 DNA reads TGTGCCAGCAGTTACTCGATACAGGTCTACGAGCAGTACTTC. Its translation: CASSYSIQVYEQYF.